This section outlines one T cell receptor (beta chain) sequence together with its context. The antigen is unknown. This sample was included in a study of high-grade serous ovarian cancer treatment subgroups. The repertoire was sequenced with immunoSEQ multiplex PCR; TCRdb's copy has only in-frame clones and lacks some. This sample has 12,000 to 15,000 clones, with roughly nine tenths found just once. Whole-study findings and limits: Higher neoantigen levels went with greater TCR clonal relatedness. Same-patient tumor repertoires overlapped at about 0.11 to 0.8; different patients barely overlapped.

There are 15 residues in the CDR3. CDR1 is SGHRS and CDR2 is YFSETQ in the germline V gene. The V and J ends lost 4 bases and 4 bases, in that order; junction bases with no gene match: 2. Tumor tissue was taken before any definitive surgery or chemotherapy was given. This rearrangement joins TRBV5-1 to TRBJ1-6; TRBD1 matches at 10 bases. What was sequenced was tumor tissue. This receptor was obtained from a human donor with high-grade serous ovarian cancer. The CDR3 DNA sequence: TGCGCCAGCAGCAGGGACAGGGGATATAATTCACCCCTCCACTTT. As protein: CASSRDRGYNSPLHF.